Below are 3 T cell receptor beta chains sequenced from a single sample in a study of T-cell reconstitution after alpha-beta-depleted transplantation in children. Unique molecular identifiers were incorporated when the TCRbeta library was constructed. One entry per CDR3 protein, called by TCRdb with MiXCR from the PCR reads. Here the sample spans about 410,000 distinct CDR3 sequences, 20% being singletons. The input for sequencing was PBMCs from the stem cell graft donor, taken from the stem cell graft. These receptors were taken from a human donor who donated a stem cell graft to a child with acute myeloid leukemia.

This clonotype was found a few times. This CDR3 is CSVYRGLGADTQYF. CDR3 in DNA: TGCAGCGTATACAGGGGGCTGGGTGCAGATACGCAGTATTTT. The gene calls are TRBV29-1 and TRBJ2-3; 9 bases are a match to TRBD1. V lost 6 bases to trimming and J lost 4 bases; unmatched junction nucleotides: 8. Germline lookup yields CDR1 SQVTM and CDR2 ANQGSEA. The CDR3 loop spans 14 amino acids.

This clonotype has at least ten counts. The chain has TRBV20-1 and TRBJ2-3; D is perhaps TRBD1 (6 bases). This CDR3 contains 16 residues. Germline CDR1 DFQATT, CDR2 SNEGSKA (reference sequence). Trimming cost V 2 bases and J 0 bases, with 15 bases left between them. For the CDR3, the DNA is TGCAGTGCTAGACCTCTCCGGGACAAGAGCACAGATACGCAGTATTTT. This translates into CSARPLRDKSTDTQYF.

The chain employs TRBV20-1 and TRBJ2-7, with a possible D match to TRBD1 (6 bases). This CDR3 has 14 residues. CDR1 is DFQATT and CDR2 is SNEGSKA in the germline V gene (reference sequence). V lost 3 bases and J 4 bases, leaving 16 bases between the germline ends. The CDR3 nucleotides read TGCAGTGCTAGCCCGCAGGGGAAGGGGTACGAGCAGTACTTC. It yields the protein CSASPQGKGYEQYF.